The T cell receptor beta chain under discussion was sequenced for a study of shared clonotypes between healthy human individuals. The wider study: There were three CD4 naive, three CD4 memory, two CD8 naive and one CD8 memory plates per donor.

Study-wide points: Only blood underwent sampling, and tissue repertoires likely differ. Rarefaction exposed incomplete sorted-subset sequencing despite large depth.

The CDR3 runs 17 residues. CDR1 is SGHRS, CDR2 YFSETQ, per germline. V was cut by 0 bases and J by 2 bases, with 18 bases left in between. This clone was detected a few times. Its specificity is not known. How the authors handled the data: Junction-only immunoSEQ data arrived without quality scores, meaning filtering differed. Method: immunoSEQ multiplex PCR; TCRdb's copy keeps in-frame clones and lacks some. That table furnishes V, J and clone size, whereas the DNA furnished D and trimming. The table lists hundreds of thousands of clones, 72% of them singletons. The sample was memory CD4+ T cells sorted from blood. Subset denoted: CD45RA-negative fraction. The receptor's source is a woman aged 25 to 39 in good health. The rearrangement links TRBV5-1 to TRBJ2-7; D is unclear. This chain's CDR3 is CASSLAERKGYPYEQYF. The DNA for the CDR3 is TGCGCCAGCAGCTTGGCCGAACGGAAGGGTTACCCCTACGAGCAGTACTTC.